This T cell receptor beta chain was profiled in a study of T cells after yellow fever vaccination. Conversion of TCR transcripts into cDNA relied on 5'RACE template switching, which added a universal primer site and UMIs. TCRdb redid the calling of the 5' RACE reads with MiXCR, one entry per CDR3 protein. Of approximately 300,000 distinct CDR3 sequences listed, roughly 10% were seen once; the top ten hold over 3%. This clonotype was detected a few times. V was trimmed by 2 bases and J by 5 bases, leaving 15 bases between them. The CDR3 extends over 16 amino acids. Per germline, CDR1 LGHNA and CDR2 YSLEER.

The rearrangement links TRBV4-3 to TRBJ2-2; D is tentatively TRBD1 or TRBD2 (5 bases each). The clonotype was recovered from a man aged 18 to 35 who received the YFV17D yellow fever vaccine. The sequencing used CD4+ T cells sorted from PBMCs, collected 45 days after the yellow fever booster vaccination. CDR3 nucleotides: TGCGCCAGCAGCCAACGATTCCGGGACCAGACCGGGGAGCTGTTTTTT. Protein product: CASSQRFRDQTGELFF.